This record covers a single T cell receptor beta chain. Antigen unknown. Trimming removed 4 bases from V and 3 bases from J; junction bases left unmatched: 10. This CDR3 has 17 residues. Germline V gene lookup returns CDR1 PRHDT and CDR2 FYEKMQ (reference sequence). The record originates from a study of graft-versus-host responses after intestinal transplantation. The data were produced by immunoSEQ multiplex PCR, yet TCRdb's version contains in-frame clones alone and is incomplete. This sample has about 70,000 clones, with nearly 90% found just once. The receptor was derived from a human donor who was the organ donor for an intestinal transplant. The genes are TRBV13 and TRBJ2-3; 10 bases map to TRBD2. This specimen consisted of unstimulated CD8+ T cells sorted from spleen or lymph node cells, obtained before transplant. CDR3 in amino acids: CASSSTRERGGTDTQYF. Written as DNA, the CDR3 is TGTGCCAGCAGCTCCACCAGGGAGCGGGGGGGTACAGATACGCAGTATTTT.